Listed here is a single T cell receptor beta chain. Primers targeting TRAV and TRBV primed first-strand cDNA, covering alpha and beta chains. The authors amplified TCRs for 15 to 25 PCR cycles with a constant-region primer and a V-primer adapter. A single record per CDR3 protein comes from TCRdb applying MiXCR to the reads. The data hold roughly 39,000 distinct CDR3 sequences, with around 30% observed a single time. The sample is drawn from a study of low-dose radiotherapy and immunotherapy resistance in tumors. Noted time point: before trial treatment. Germline-derived CDR1 and CDR2 are KGHDR and SFDVKD. The CDR3 runs to 14 residues. After removal of 5 bases from V and 5 bases from J, the junction contained 3 bases not matched to a gene.

The rearrangement joins TRBV24-1 to TRBJ2-1; 9 positions agree with TRBD2. The TCR comes from a male donor with gallbladder cancer. The material was PBMCs, obtained before treatment. The CDR3 region is CATSGLAENNEQFF. CDR3 DNA sequence: TGTGCCACCAGTGGACTAGCGGAAAACAATGAGCAGTTCTTC.